This T cell receptor (beta chain) was captured in a study of identical twins. TCRdb ran MiXCR on the 5' RACE reads and lists one entry per CDR3 protein. The sample holds approximately 500,000 distinct CDR3 sequences, around 24% seen once. Of note for this clonotype: The antigen remains undetermined.

All of the donors were Caucasians in good health. Study findings and constraints: Beta out-of-frame twin sharing showed a weaker excess. Cord blood beta clonotypes that were abundant carried fewer insertions, and memory repertoires showed no such trend. Conclusions were based on cross-sectional statistical analysis, without following the same donors.

This sample was also put to use in a study of T cells expressing NK-cell markers.

The sequence derives from a woman aged 18-29 years in good health. The sequencing sample was made of CD4+ T cells sorted from blood.

CDR3 protein: CASSYSTRRNTEAFF. As DNA, the CDR3 is TGTGCCAGCAGTTACTCGACGAGGAGGAACACTGAAGCTTTCTTT. The chain employs TRBV6-5 and TRBJ1-1; D uncertain. The CDR3 consists of 15 residues. Germline V gene sequence: CDR1 MNHEY, CDR2 SVGAGI. The V gene lost 0 bases and the J gene lost 1 base, with 9 bases spanning the gap.